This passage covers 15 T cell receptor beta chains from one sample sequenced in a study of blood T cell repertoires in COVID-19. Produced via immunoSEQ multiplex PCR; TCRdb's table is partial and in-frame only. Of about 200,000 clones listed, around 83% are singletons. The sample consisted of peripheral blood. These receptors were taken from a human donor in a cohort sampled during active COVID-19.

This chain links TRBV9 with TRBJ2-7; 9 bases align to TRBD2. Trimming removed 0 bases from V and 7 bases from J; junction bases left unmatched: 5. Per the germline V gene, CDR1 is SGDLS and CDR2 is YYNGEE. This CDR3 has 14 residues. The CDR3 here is CASSVGGRAEEQYF. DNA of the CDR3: TGTGCCAGCAGCGTAGGCGGGAGGGCCGAAGAGCAGTACTTC.

CDR3 region: CASSLAAGGDYNEQFF. Here the CDR3 DNA reads TGCGCCAGCAGCTTGGCTGCGGGAGGGGACTACAATGAGCAGTTCTTC. The rearrangement links TRBV5-1 to TRBJ2-1, with 9 bases fitting TRBD2. CDR1 is SGHRS and CDR2 is YFSETQ in the germline V gene. Trimming took 0 bases from V and 3 from J; bases not matched to a gene: 4. This CDR3 spans 16 amino acids.

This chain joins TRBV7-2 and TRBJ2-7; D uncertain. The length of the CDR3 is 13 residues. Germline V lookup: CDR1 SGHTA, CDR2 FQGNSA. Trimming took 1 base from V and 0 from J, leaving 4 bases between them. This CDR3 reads CASSLGLSYEQYF. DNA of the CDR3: TGTGCCAGCAGCTTAGGACTCTCCTACGAGCAGTACTTC.

CDR3 protein: CASMAGTVQPQHF. CDR3 sequence (DNA): TGTGCCAGCATGGCGGGGACGGTTCAGCCCCAGCATTTT. The chain couples TRBV6-6 to TRBJ1-5; TRBD1 is a possible D gene (5 bases). In germline, CDR1 is MNHNY, CDR2 SVGAGI (reference sequence). This CDR3 contains 13 residues. Trimming took off 7 bases at V and 6 bases at J, with 13 bases between the two ends.

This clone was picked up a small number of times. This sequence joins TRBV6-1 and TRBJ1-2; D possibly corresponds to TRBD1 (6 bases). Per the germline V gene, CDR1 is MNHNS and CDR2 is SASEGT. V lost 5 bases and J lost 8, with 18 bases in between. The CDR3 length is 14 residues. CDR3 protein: CASSSPTGIDGYTF. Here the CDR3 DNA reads TGTGCCAGCAGTTCGCCCACAGGGATAGACGGCTACACCTTC.

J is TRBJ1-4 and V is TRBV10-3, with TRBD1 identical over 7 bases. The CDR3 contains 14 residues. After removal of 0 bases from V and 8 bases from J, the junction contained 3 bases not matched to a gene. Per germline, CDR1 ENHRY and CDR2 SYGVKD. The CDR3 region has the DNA TGTGCCATCAGTGAGTCGAGACAGGGAGAAAAACTGTTTTTT. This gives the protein CAISESRQGEKLFF.

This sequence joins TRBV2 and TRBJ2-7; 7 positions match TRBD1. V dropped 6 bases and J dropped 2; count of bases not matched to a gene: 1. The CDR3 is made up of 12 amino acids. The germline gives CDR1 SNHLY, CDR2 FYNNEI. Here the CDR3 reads CASRGQAYEQYF. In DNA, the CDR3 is TGTGCCAGCAGAGGACAGGCCTACGAGCAGTACTTC.

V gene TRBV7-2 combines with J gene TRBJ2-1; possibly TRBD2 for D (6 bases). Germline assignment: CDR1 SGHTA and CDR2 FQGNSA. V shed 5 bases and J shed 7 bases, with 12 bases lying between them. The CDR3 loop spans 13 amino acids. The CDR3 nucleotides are TGTGCCAGCAGCCTTATGGGGGGTAATGAGCAGTTCTTC. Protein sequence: CASSLMGGNEQFF.

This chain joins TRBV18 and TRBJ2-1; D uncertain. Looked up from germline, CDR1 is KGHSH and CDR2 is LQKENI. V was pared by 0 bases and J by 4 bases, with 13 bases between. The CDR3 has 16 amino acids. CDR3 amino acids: CASSPPAVVPYNEQFF. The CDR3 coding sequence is TGTGCCAGCTCACCACCGGCGGTAGTCCCTTACAATGAGCAGTTCTTC.

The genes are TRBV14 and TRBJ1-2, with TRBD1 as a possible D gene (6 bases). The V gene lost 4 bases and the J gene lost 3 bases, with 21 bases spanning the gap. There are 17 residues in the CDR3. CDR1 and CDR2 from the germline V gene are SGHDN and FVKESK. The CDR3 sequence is CASSRAGAASGDYGYTF. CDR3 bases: TGTGCCAGCAGCCGGGCGGGGGCGGCCAGCGGGGACTATGGCTACACCTTC.

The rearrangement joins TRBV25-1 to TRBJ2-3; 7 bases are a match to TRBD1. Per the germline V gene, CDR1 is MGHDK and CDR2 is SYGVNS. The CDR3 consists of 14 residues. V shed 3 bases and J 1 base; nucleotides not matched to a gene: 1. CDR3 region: CASSETGRTDTQYF. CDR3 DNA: TGTGCCAGCAGTGAGACAGGGCGCACAGATACGCAGTATTTT.

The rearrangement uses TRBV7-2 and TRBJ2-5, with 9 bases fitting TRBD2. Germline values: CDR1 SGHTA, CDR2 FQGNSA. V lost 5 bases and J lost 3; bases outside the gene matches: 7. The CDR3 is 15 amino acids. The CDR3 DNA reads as TGTGCCAGCAGCCCCGGGACTAGCAGAAAAGAGACCCAGTACTTC. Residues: CASSPGTSRKETQYF. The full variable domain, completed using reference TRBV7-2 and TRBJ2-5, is GAGVSQSPSNKVTEKGKDVELRCDPISGHTALYWYRQSLGQGLEFLIYFQGNSAPDKSGLPSDRFSAERTGGSVSTLTIQRTQQEDSAVYLCASSPGTSRKETQYFGPGTRLLVL.

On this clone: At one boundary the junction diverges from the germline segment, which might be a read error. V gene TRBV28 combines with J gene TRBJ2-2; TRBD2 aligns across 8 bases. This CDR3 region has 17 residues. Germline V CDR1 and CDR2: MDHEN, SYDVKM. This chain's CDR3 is CASSALTGGPKTGELFF. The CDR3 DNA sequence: TGTGCCAGCAGTGCCCTGACGGGAGGGCCGAAAACCGGGGAGCTGTTTTTT.

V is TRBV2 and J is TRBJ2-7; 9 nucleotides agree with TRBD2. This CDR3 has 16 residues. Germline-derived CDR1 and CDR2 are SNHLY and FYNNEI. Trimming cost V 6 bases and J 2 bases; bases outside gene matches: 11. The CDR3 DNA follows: TGTGCCAGCAGGGAGAACGGACTAGCGCCTACCTACGAGCAGTACTTC. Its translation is CASRENGLAPTYEQYF.

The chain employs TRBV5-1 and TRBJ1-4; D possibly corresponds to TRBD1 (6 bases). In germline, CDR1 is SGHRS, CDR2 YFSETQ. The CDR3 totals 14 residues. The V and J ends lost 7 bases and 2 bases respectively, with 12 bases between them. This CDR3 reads CASRPQGTNEKLFF. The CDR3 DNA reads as TGCGCCAGCCGACCTCAGGGGACTAATGAAAAACTGTTTTTT.